This paragraph reports one T cell receptor beta chain. The antigen this receptor binds is unknown. Base qualities are missing; no much larger clone stands one base away. The immunoSEQ hsTCRbeta Kit was used to sequence TCR beta CDR3 regions from DNA. The study's processing was this. TCR sequencing data were analysed with the ImmunoSEQ Analyzer. T cell clonality was defined as 1 minus Pielou's evenness computed on productive rearrangements. To measure T cell diversity, the inverse Simpson index was applied to productive templates. T cell density was defined as TCR beta template counts normalized to usable DNA, with usable DNA estimated by amplifying and sequencing housekeeping genes. Two-sided Kruskal-Wallis tests were used to compare TCR metrics between histologic stages. What TCRdb holds here is the immuneACCESS table cut down to in-frame rearrangements. Part of the clones is not present; checked against another copy, under half of the missing clones reflect an unresolved V gene, and the others are unexplained. V, J and clone size are those of that table, while D and trimming were read from the DNA. Within this sample are about 8,000 clones, with around 80% of them counted one time only. Of the sample, 2.5% to 3.5% falls within the top ten clones.

This record comes from a study of immune evolution from preneoplasia to lung adenocarcinoma (dated by TCRdb to 2020 to 2023). Concerning the study at large: HLA loss of heterozygosity was seen in roughly 6.6%, 14% and 36% of AIS, MIA and ADC lesions, and in no AAH lesions. The study combined immune gene expression, TCR sequencing and multiplex immunofluorescence to profile immune contexture across lung adenocarcinoma precursors and invasive adenocarcinoma. The immune data were integrated with whole exome sequencing and methylation data from the same cohort of nodules. The sample size was set by how many specimens were available, not by a prior power calculation. It was reported in the study that approximately 100 samples were used for TCR sequencing. The overall cohort comprised just under 55 patients with pulmonary nodules who underwent surgical resection. The TCR sequencing data were obtained from around 46 patients. Resected precursor lesions (AAH, AIS, MIA) and invasive adenocarcinomas were compared with paired morphologically normal lung tissue. POLYSOLVER was used to infer Class I HLA alleles from exome data, and LOHHLA was used to detect allele-specific HLA loss.

General conclusions and limits of the study: The findings were based on association rather than direct causation, and larger cohorts with long-term follow-up and longitudinal biopsies were deemed needed. Because all patients came from Japan and China, whether the findings apply to Western populations was uncertain. T cell clonality was highest in KRAS-mutant nodules compared with EGFR-mutant or double wild-type lesions. Normal lung had the highest top T cell clone frequencies, which appeared to decline progressively from AAH through AIS, MIA and invasive adenocarcinoma. The highest clonality was observed in normal lung, whereas higher T cell density and diversity but lower clonality appeared to be present in later-stage lesions.

Patients underwent resection in Japan or China between the mid-2010s and the late 2010s. Two lung cancer pathologists independently confirmed the histologic diagnosis of each case on H&E slides. Macro-dissection after pathologic assessment enriched premalignant or tumor cells for nucleic acid extraction. The AllPrep DNA/RNA FFPE Kit was used to isolate DNA from FFPE tissue. In the germline V gene, CDR1 corresponds to WSHSY and CDR2 to SAAADI. Deletion took 3 bases off V and 7 bases off J, with a span of 5 bases between the germline ends. From cysteine to phenylalanine, the CDR3 is 11 amino acids long. Only the CDR3 DNA is retained, 33 bases long and in frame from the first base.

The sample taken for sequencing was FFPE minimally invasive lung adenocarcinoma tissue. In light of the paper, this sample's cell subset or site label describes: micro-invasive lung adenocarcinoma (MIA). Here the chain combines TRBV10-2 and TRBJ2-3; too little of a D gene remains to name it. The receptor was derived from a person between 70 and 80 years old with lung adenocarcinoma. The sequenced DNA: TGCGCCAGCAGTGATAAGAATACGCAGTATTTT. The resulting protein is CASSDKNTQYF.